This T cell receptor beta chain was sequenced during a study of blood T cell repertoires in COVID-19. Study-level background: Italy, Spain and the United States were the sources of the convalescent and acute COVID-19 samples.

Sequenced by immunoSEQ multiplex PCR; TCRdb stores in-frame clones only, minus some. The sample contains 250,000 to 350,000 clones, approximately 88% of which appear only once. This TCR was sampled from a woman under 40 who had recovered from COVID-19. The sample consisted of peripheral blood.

The CDR3 spells CASSNRQGNEKLFF. CDR3 sequence (DNA): TGTGCCAGTAGTAACCGACAGGGAAACGAAAAACTGTTTTTT. V usage is TRBV19 and J usage is TRBJ1-4; the match to TRBD1 covers 7 bases. In germline, CDR1 is LNHDA, CDR2 SQIVND (reference sequence). After removal of 4 bases from V and 8 bases from J, the junction contained 7 bases not matched to a gene. This CDR3 comprises 14 residues.